Described below is a single TCR beta chain sequence and its context. The antigen is not known. This entry comes from a study of T cell responses to AZD1222 COVID-19 vaccine. Background on the study: Second-dose recipients at about 4 or about 12 weeks were treated as one pooled group. Study conclusions and caveats: Baseline serostatus was positive in only 5 to 7 AZD1222 recipients. Two AZD1222 administrations were followed by greater Spike-specific TCR breadth and depth. Mostly white British, mostly female donors; authors suggested clonal diversity may be underestimated.

CDR3 length: 16 residues. Germline V gene data show CDR1 as SGDLS and CDR2 as YYNGEE. Trimming cost V 7 bases and J 0 bases, with 14 bases left between them. TCRdb's copy holds only in-frame clones and misses some; the assay was immunoSEQ multiplex PCR. The sample records over 150,000 clones, over 75% being singletons. The chain couples TRBV9 to TRBJ2-6; D tentatively reads TRBD1 or TRBD2 (6 bases each). Specimen: peripheral blood, collected on day 0 of AZD1222 vaccination. This receptor was obtained from an adult in good health. For the CDR3, the DNA is TGTGCCAGCCAGGATGGAGGGGGCTCTGGGGCCAACGTCCTGACTTTC. Translating it yields CASQDGGGSGANVLTF.